This TCR beta chain was identified during a study of shared clonotypes between healthy human individuals. For the study at large: The composition of the donors was a couple of women and a few men aged 18 to 49. Whole-study results and caveats: Estimated clonotype richness was generally higher in naive than memory subsets. Non-shared clonotypes had lower generation probabilities than clonotypes shared by all four sorted-subset donors.

CD8 cells classed as naive were CD45RO-negative and positively selected for CCR7, excluding terminally differentiated effector memory CD45RA+ cells. Genomic DNA (from each subset) was split evenly across several immunoSEQ plates. Repertoires were generated with immunoSEQ multiplex PCR, while TCRdb's copy carries only in-frame clones and drops some. The data hold about 680,000 clones, with approximately 90% observed a single time. Of note for this clone: The antigen remains undetermined.

V was pared by 5 bases and J by 0 bases, with 8 bases between. The V gene's germline CDR1 is MNHEY and CDR2 SMNVEV (reference sequence). This CDR3 comprises 14 residues. The receptor's source is a man aged 25-40 years in good health. This rearrangement joins TRBV27 to TRBJ2-1; unclear D gene. The sample comprised naive CD8+ T cells sorted from blood. The CDR3 loop reads CASSDFFSYNEQFF. The CDR3, as DNA: TGTGCCAGCAGTGACTTCTTCTCCTACAATGAGCAGTTCTTC.